These 26 T cell receptor beta chains came from one sample sequenced in a study of cytomegalovirus exposure and HLA in healthy donors. It was with 60 Vbeta and 13 Jbeta primers that the PCR ran. The protocol was immunoSEQ multiplex PCR, while the TCRdb copy is restricted to in-frame clones and leaves out a portion. The sample holds 170,000 or so clones; under 85% are singletons and the top ten take 4.8%. The sequenced material came from PBMCs. The receptors originated from a man aged 18 to 35 in good health and CMV-seronegative.

This clone has only one observation. The chain recombines TRBV27 with TRBJ2-3, with 9 nucleotides matching TRBD2. In germline, CDR1 is MNHEY, CDR2 SMNVEV (reference sequence). V gave up 3 bases and J gave up 4 bases; unmatched junction bases: 5. This CDR3 comprises 15 residues. The DNA of the CDR3 is TGTGCCAGCAGTTTCCTTAGCGGGAGTGCAGATACGCAGTATTTT. This codes for CASSFLSGSADTQYF.

The rearrangement uses TRBV28 and TRBJ1-2; TRBD1 matches 8 bases. Germline CDR1 MDHEN, CDR2 SYDVKM. The junction had 8 bases not matched to a gene; V was cut back by 8 bases and J by 6 bases. CDR3 length: 13 residues. The CDR3 DNA follows: TGTGCCAGCGGGGACAGGTGGTCTGATGGCTACACCTTC. It codes for CASGDRWSDGYTF.

The rearrangement joins TRBV27 to TRBJ2-3; possibly TRBD2 for D (6 bases). The V end was cut by 2 bases, the J end by 3 bases, with 15 bases between. In germline, CDR1 is MNHEY, CDR2 SMNVEV (reference sequence). The CDR3 covers 16 residues. In nucleotides, the CDR3 is TGTGCCAGCAGTTTACAGGAGGGAATCAATACAGATACGCAGTATTTT. It is translated as CASSLQEGINTDTQYF.

The rearrangement links TRBV27 to TRBJ2-7; TRBD1 matches at 10 bases. In germline, CDR1 is MNHEY, CDR2 SMNVEV (reference sequence). The CDR3 covers 15 residues. The ends lost 5 bases at V and 5 bases at J; junction bases unmatched: 9. CDR3 residues: CASSPRDRGVNEQYF. In DNA, the CDR3 is TGTGCCAGCAGTCCCCGGGACAGGGGTGTTAACGAGCAGTACTTC.

The J gene is TRBJ2-6, the V gene TRBV28; TRBD1 matches at 9 bases. Trimming at V came to 6 bases and at J to 2 bases, leaving 8 bases not matched to a gene. Germline V gene lookup returns CDR1 MDHEN and CDR2 SYDVKM. CDR3 length: 17 amino acids. The CDR3 loop reads CASSFTGGAPGANVLTF. CDR3 coding DNA: TGTGCCAGCAGCTTTACAGGGGGCGCCCCTGGGGCCAACGTCCTGACTTTC.

The chain links TRBV11-2 to TRBJ2-6; weak D call: TRBD1 (5 bases). V was clipped by 3 bases and J by 0 bases, with 12 bases between them. Germline-derived CDR1 and CDR2 are SGHAT and FQNNGV. The CDR3 spans 17 residues. The CDR3 bases are TGTGCCAGCAGCTTCGATTCAGGGTCCTCTGGGGCCAACGTCCTGACTTTC. Translating gives CASSFDSGSSGANVLTF.

The chain links TRBV5-1 to TRBJ2-6; TRBD1 agrees at 7 bases. This CDR3 comprises 15 residues. CDR1 and CDR2 (germline): SGHRS, YFSETQ. Germline trimming cut 4 bases from V and 2 bases from J; bases unmatched to any gene: 3. In nucleotides, the CDR3 is TGCGCCAGCAGCCTCGACAGGGCTGGGGCCAACGTCCTGACTTTC. Amino acid sequence: CASSLDRAGANVLTF.

This rearrangement joins TRBV5-1 to TRBJ2-2; maybe TRBD1 (6 bases). The CDR3 has 14 amino acids. V shed 2 bases and J shed 4 bases, with 9 bases lying between them. Per the germline V gene, CDR1 is SGHRS and CDR2 is YFSETQ. CDR3 nucleotide sequence: TGCGCCAGCAGCTTTGACAGGTCCACCGGGGAGCTGTTTTTT. This sequence encodes CASSFDRSTGELFF.

The gene calls are TRBV30 and TRBJ2-5, with a possible D match to TRBD1 (5 bases). The DNA end is a closer match to TRBJ2-7, so the J assignment may be wrong. Germline V gene data show CDR1 as GTSNPN and CDR2 as SVGIG (reference sequence). The CDR3 contains 17 residues. This chain's CDR3 is CAWRPHLRGRASYEQYF. The CDR3 nucleotides are TGTGCCTGGAGACCTCATCTAAGGGGTCGGGCGTCCTACGAGCAGTACTTC.

The chain recombines TRBV2 with TRBJ2-1; a possible D gene is TRBD2 (6 bases). The CDR3 has 13 residues. CDR1 SNHLY and CDR2 FYNNEI come from the germline V gene. Deletions cut 6 bases from V and 8 bases from J, with 14 bases between. CDR3 nucleotides: TGTGCCAGCAGGGGACGGCGGGGCGATGAGCAGTTCTTC. This translates into CASRGRRGDEQFF.

The chain links TRBV21-1 to TRBJ2-3; the table names TRBD2, a call not compared with the DNA. TRBV21-1 is flagged as a pseudogene. This CDR3 has 15 amino acids. CDR3 region: CASRKTSGRSDTQYF. The CDR3 DNA reads TGTGCCAGCAGGAAGACTAGCGGGAGATCAGATACGCAGTATTTT.

The gene calls are TRBV14 and TRBJ2-1; 7 bases align to TRBD2. This CDR3 contains 14 residues. Trimming cost V 2 bases and J 8 bases; bases outside gene matches: 6. Germline V gene data show CDR1 as SGHDN and CDR2 as FVKESK. The CDR3 region is CASSQRGSGHEQFF. DNA of the CDR3: TGTGCCAGCAGCCAACGCGGGAGTGGTCATGAGCAGTTCTTC.

The V and J genes are TRBV15 and TRBJ1-1; D is uncertain. Looked up from germline, CDR1 is LNHNV and CDR2 is YYDKDF (reference sequence). The CDR3 consists of 13 residues. Trimming took off 3 bases at V and 4 bases at J, with 9 bases between the two ends. CDR3 in DNA: TGTGCCACCAGCAGGGAGTCCGGCACTGAAGCTTTCTTT. This gives the protein CATSRESGTEAFF.

The chain couples TRBV29-1 to TRBJ2-3; 10 bases line up with TRBD2. Germline CDR1 SQVTM, CDR2 ANQGSEA. With 4 bases clipped from V and 6 bases from J, the junction kept 7 bases outside the gene matches. The CDR3 totals 14 residues. The CDR3 spells CSVAAGGPEDTQYF. CDR3 nucleotides: TGCAGCGTTGCAGCGGGAGGGCCAGAGGATACGCAGTATTTT.

In DNA, the CDR3 is TGTGCCAGCAGCATCAATTACGAGCAGTACTTC. Translation: CASSINYEQYF. The chain joins TRBV14 to TRBJ2-7; no definite D call. CDR3 size: 11 residues. CDR1 SGHDN and CDR2 FVKESK come from the germline V gene. V was trimmed by 5 bases and J by 4 bases, leaving 6 bases between them.

Only one count was recorded for this clone. The rearrangement uses TRBV2 and TRBJ2-5; D is possibly TRBD1 (6 bases). The DNA end favors TRBJ2-7, so the J call may be wrong. The CDR3 is 12 residues long. CDR1 is SNHLY, CDR2 FYNNEI, per germline. CDR3: CASSEQGSEQYF. CDR3 nucleotide sequence: TGTGCCAGCAGTGAACAGGGGAGCGAGCAGTACTTC.

The V call is TRBV7-6, the J call TRBJ2-5, with TRBD2 identical over 9 bases. The J call may be faulty, since TRBJ2-7 better matches the DNA end. From germline, CDR1 is SGHVS and CDR2 FNYEAQ. The CDR3 consists of 16 residues. As DNA, the CDR3 is TGTGCCAGCAGCTTCCCTCCGACTAGCGGCTACTACGAGCAGTACTTC. Amino acids: CASSFPPTSGYYEQYF.

The chain recombines TRBV4-2 with TRBJ1-1; possible D gene TRBD1, 6 bases. V lost 0 bases and J lost 4, with 18 bases in between. Looked up from germline, CDR1 is LGHNA and CDR2 is YNFKEQ. The CDR3 sequence is 17 residues long. Here the CDR3 reads CASSQEPQGGRITEAFF. For the CDR3, the DNA is TGTGCCAGCAGCCAAGAGCCACAGGGAGGGCGGATCACTGAAGCTTTCTTT.

The chain joins TRBV19 to TRBJ2-5; D call uncertain. There are 15 residues in the CDR3. Germline values: CDR1 LNHDA, CDR2 SQIVND (reference sequence). V was trimmed by 3 bases and J by 5 bases, leaving 16 bases between them. For the CDR3, the DNA is TGTGCCAGTAGTATCCTTTTTCGATCGCGGGAGACCCAGTACTTC. This encodes CASSILFRSRETQYF.

The V gene is TRBV7-8, the J gene TRBJ1-1, with D perhaps matching TRBD1 (6 bases). This CDR3 contains 15 residues. Trimming left V 1 base short and J 5 bases short, with 14 bases between. CDR1 and CDR2 from the germline V gene are SGHVS and FQNEAQ. CDR3 sequence (DNA): TGTGCCAGCAGCTTAGAAGGCAGGGGAACAACTGAAGCTTTCTTT. This codes for CASSLEGRGTTEAFF.

This clone was seen a few times. V gene TRBV2 combines with J gene TRBJ1-6; weak D call: TRBD1 (6 bases). With 7 bases removed from V and 12 bases from J, the gap between germline ends came to 13 bases. The CDR3 runs 12 residues. Per germline, CDR1 SNHLY and CDR2 FYNNEI. CDR3 coding DNA: TGTGCCAGCAACACAGGGAACCAACCCCTCCACTTT. This translates into CASNTGNQPLHF.

The CDR3 reads CASSAQGADTEAFF. CDR3 sequence (DNA): TGTGCCAGCAGCGCACAGGGGGCTGACACTGAAGCTTTCTTT. This chain uses TRBV7-9 with TRBJ1-1; 9 positions agree with TRBD1. This CDR3 is 14 amino acids long. J lost 3 bases, V lost 5 bases, and 4 bases had no gene match. Germline CDR1 is SEHNR and CDR2 is FQNEAQ (reference sequence). The whole variable domain, remainder taken from reference TRBV7-9 and TRBJ1-1, is DTGVSQNPRHKITKRGQNVTFRCDPISEHNRLYWYRQTLGQGPEFLTYFQNEAQLEKSRLLSDRFSAERPKGSFSTLEIQRTEQGDSAMYLCASSAQGADTEAFFGQGTRLTVV.

The V and J genes are TRBV5-1 and TRBJ2-6; unclear D gene. Trimming stripped 0 bases from V and 1 base from J, with 2 bases between. Per germline, CDR1 SGHRS and CDR2 YFSETQ. This CDR3 is 14 amino acids long. CDR3 sequence reads: CASSLVSGANVLTF. The CDR3 nucleotides read TGCGCCAGCAGCTTGGTATCTGGGGCCAACGTCCTGACTTTC.

The chain links TRBV25-1 to TRBJ2-1; D might be TRBD1 (6 bases). The CDR3 runs to 15 residues. Germline V CDR1 and CDR2: MGHDK, SYGVNS. V was clipped by 1 base and J by 5 bases, with 12 bases between them. CDR3 residues: CASSESQGNHNEQFF. The CDR3 bases are TGTGCCAGCAGTGAATCCCAGGGGAACCACAATGAGCAGTTCTTC. Based on the CDR3 plus reference TRBV25-1 and TRBJ2-1, the full variable domain is EADIYQTPRYLVIGTGKKITLECSQTMGHDKMYWYQQDPGMELHLIHYSYGVNSTEKGDLSSESTVSRIRTEHFPLTLESARPSHTSQYLCASSESQGNHNEQFFGPGTRLTVL.

This sequence joins TRBV9 and TRBJ1-4, with a possible D match to TRBD1 (5 bases). V lost 4 bases, J lost 2 bases, and 12 bases lay in between. This CDR3 spans 15 amino acids. The germline V gene encodes CDR1 SGDLS and CDR2 YYNGEE. The CDR3 here is CASSKGGTTNEKLFF. As DNA, the CDR3 is TGTGCCAGCAGCAAAGGAGGGACGACTAATGAAAAACTGTTTTTT.

The chain links TRBV2 to TRBJ2-4; 11 bases align to TRBD1. This CDR3 is built from 16 residues. Losses at the gene ends were 6 bases for V and 12 bases for J; bases not matched to a gene: 16. Germline assignment: CDR1 SNHLY and CDR2 FYNNEI. The CDR3 coding sequence is TGTGCCAGCAGGGTACCTCCGGGACAGGGGGGAGGTGATCAGTACTTC. Protein: CASRVPPGQGGGDQYF. Supplemented by reference TRBV2 and TRBJ2-4, the full variable domain reads EPEVTQTPSHQVTQMGQEVILRCVPISNHLYFYWYRQILGQKVEFLVSFYNNEISEKSEIFDDQFSVERPDGSNFTLKIRSTKLEDSAMYFCASRVPPGQGGGDQYFGAGTRLSVL.